The next 16 T cell receptor beta chains were all read from a single sample in a study of T cells after posttransplantation cyclophosphamide. Cyclophosphamide on days +3 and +4 followed busulfan-fludarabine conditioning and a marrow graft. Sequenced by immunoSEQ multiplex PCR; TCRdb stores in-frame clones only, minus some. The repertoire holds around 10,000 clones, with 85% as singletons. This specimen was PBMCs, taken approximately 2,000 days after allogeneic stem cell transplant with posttransplant cyclophosphamide. These receptors all come from a female patient in her 50s who received an allogeneic stem cell transplant from a related donor, was CMV-positive, and had no GVHD. T cells may partly derive from the graft donor.

The gene calls are TRBV14 and TRBJ2-7, with D possibly being TRBD1 (5 bases). CDR1 is SGHDN, CDR2 FVKESK, per germline. The CDR3 is 13 residues long. The ends were cut back, 0 bases at V and 3 bases at J, with 6 bases in the middle. In DNA, the CDR3 is TGTGCCAGCAGCCAAGATGACAGCTACGAGCAGTACTTC. Its protein product is CASSQDDSYEQYF.

The V gene is TRBV6-1, the J gene TRBJ2-7, with D possibly TRBD2 on 6 matching bases. The germline V gene encodes CDR1 MNHNS and CDR2 SASEGT. The CDR3 is 13 residues long. Between the trimmed V and J ends, which lost 4 bases and 3 bases, there was a span of 10 bases. The CDR3 region has the DNA TGTGCCAGCAGTGTCGCTAGCGTCTACGAGCAGTACTTC. It codes for CASSVASVYEQYF.

The rearrangement links TRBV7-8 to TRBJ2-4; TRBD2 matches at 7 bases. V gave up 1 base and J gave up 0 bases; unmatched junction bases: 3. The CDR3 is 16 residues long. CDR1 is SGHVS and CDR2 is FQNEAQ in the germline V gene. This CDR3 reads CASSLGRGTAKNIQYF. DNA of the CDR3: TGTGCCAGCAGCTTAGGGCGGGGGACAGCCAAAAACATTCAGTACTTC. The variable domain in full, completed from reference TRBV7-8 and TRBJ2-4, reads GAGVSQSPRYKVAKRGQDVALRCDPISGHVSLFWYQQALGQGPEFLTYFQNEAQLDKSGLPSDRFFAERPEGSVSTLKIQRTQQEDSAVYLCASSLGRGTAKNIQYFGAGTRLSVL.

V usage is TRBV4-1 and J usage is TRBJ2-5, with 10 nucleotides matching TRBD2. CDR3 length: 15 amino acids. CDR1 MGHRA and CDR2 YSYEKL come from the germline V gene. J lost 4 bases, V lost 2 bases, and 4 bases had no gene match. The CDR3 coding sequence is TGCGCCAGCAGCCAACTAAAGCGGGAGGGAGAGACCCAGTACTTC. Encoded protein: CASSQLKREGETQYF.

This rearrangement joins TRBV11-2 to TRBJ2-2; 10 bases line up with TRBD2. Germline values: CDR1 SGHAT, CDR2 FQNNGV. V gave up 5 bases and J gave up 6 bases; unmatched junction bases: 6. CDR3 length equals 15 residues. CDR3 sequence: CASSTGTSVAGELFF. CDR3 sequence (DNA): TGTGCCAGCAGCACAGGGACTAGCGTCGCCGGGGAGCTGTTTTTT.

There are a few counts of this clone. V usage is TRBV30 and J usage is TRBJ1-4; 7 nucleotides agree with TRBD1. The ends lost 3 bases at V and 8 bases at J; junction bases unmatched: 9. Per germline, CDR1 GTSNPN and CDR2 SVGIG (reference sequence). CDR3 size: 14 residues. Written as DNA, the CDR3 is TGTGCCTGGAGCCGTGAACAGGGGTCGGAAAAACTGTTTTTT. It translates to CAWSREQGSEKLFF.

The chain couples TRBV28 to TRBJ1-5, with D unresolved. Germline CDR1 MDHEN, CDR2 SYDVKM. V lost 3 bases and J 4 bases, leaving 13 bases between the germline ends. CDR3 length equals 15 residues. DNA for the CDR3: TGTGCCAGCAGTTTCCCATTACCGGGGAATCAGCCCCAGCATTTT. This gives the protein CASSFPLPGNQPQHF. The whole variable domain, remainder taken from reference TRBV28 and TRBJ1-5, is DVKVTQSSRYLVKRTGEKVFLECVQDMDHENMFWYRQDPGLGLRLIYFSYDVKMKEKGDIPEGYSVSREKKERFSLILESASTNQTSMYLCASSFPLPGNQPQHFGDGTRLSIL.

J is TRBJ2-5 and V is TRBV28; 7 bases align to TRBD2. This CDR3 is built from 12 residues. Germline V lookup: CDR1 MDHEN, CDR2 SYDVKM. V trimming: 5 bases; J trimming: 4 bases; junction bases outside the gene matches: 1. CDR3 nucleotides: TGTGCCAGCAGTCGACTAGCAGAGACCCAGTACTTC. It is translated as CASSRLAETQYF.

There are a few counts of this clone. The chain recombines TRBV5-1 with TRBJ2-6; D unresolved. The CDR3 length is 14 residues. V lost 0 bases and J lost 2, with 3 bases in between. CDR1 is SGHRS and CDR2 is YFSETQ in the germline V gene. DNA for the CDR3: TGCGCCAGCAGCTTGGCCACTGGGGCCAACGTCCTGACTTTC. It is translated as CASSLATGANVLTF.

This clone was seen more than once but under ten times. The genes are TRBV27 and TRBJ2-7; D is undetermined. V was pared by 2 bases and J by 3 bases, with 20 bases between. Germline CDR1 reads MNHEY; CDR2 reads SMNVEV (reference sequence). The CDR3 is made up of 17 amino acids. The CDR3 region has the DNA TGTGCCAGCAGTTTACAAAGTGTTCTTCCGCTATTCTACGAGCAGTACTTC. Translation: CASSLQSVLPLFYEQYF.

The V gene is TRBV19, the J gene TRBJ2-1; 10 nucleotides align to TRBD2. Germline V lookup: CDR1 LNHDA, CDR2 SQIVND (reference sequence). The V gene end was trimmed by 6 bases and the J gene end by 4 bases; junction bases not matched to a gene: 9. This CDR3 has 16 amino acids. CDR3 loop: CASRSSGSPSYNEQFF. The DNA of the CDR3 is TGTGCCAGTAGATCTAGCGGGAGTCCAAGTTACAATGAGCAGTTCTTC.

This rearrangement joins TRBV5-6 to TRBJ2-5, with no clear D. The CDR3 has 13 residues. With 4 bases removed from V and 1 base from J, the gap between germline ends came to 8 bases. Germline V CDR1 and CDR2: SGHDT, YYEEEE. The DNA for the CDR3 is TGTGCCAGCAGCCTAGATATCCAAGAGACCCAGTACTTC. Translated, it gives CASSLDIQETQYF.

This rearrangement joins TRBV6-5 to TRBJ2-7; D is possibly TRBD2 (6 bases). Deletions cut 4 bases from V and 4 bases from J, with 11 bases between. From germline, CDR1 is MNHEY and CDR2 SVGAGI. This CDR3 has 13 amino acids. This chain's CDR3 is CASSSGGPYEQYF. For the CDR3, the DNA is TGTGCCAGCAGTTCCGGGGGTCCATACGAGCAGTACTTC.

This chain joins TRBV27 and TRBJ2-5; 8 positions agree with TRBD2. CDR3 size: 14 residues. CDR1 and CDR2 from the germline V gene are MNHEY and SMNVEV (reference sequence). J lost 6 bases, V lost 3 bases, and 6 bases had no gene match. The CDR3 DNA reads as TGTGCCAGCAGTTTCGGCGGGAGGCGACAGACCCAGTACTTC. Translating gives CASSFGGRRQTQYF.

Here the CDR3 DNA reads TGCGCCAGCAGCCATAGCGGGAACCCTACCAAGTTCTTC. Its protein is CASSHSGNPTKFF. This rearrangement joins TRBV5-1 to TRBJ2-1; TRBD2 matches at 8 bases. The CDR3 loop spans 13 amino acids. Losses at the gene ends were 4 bases for V and 14 bases for J; bases not matched to a gene: 11. Per germline, CDR1 SGHRS and CDR2 YFSETQ.

This clone is a singleton in its sample. The chain employs TRBV18 and TRBJ1-1, with 9 bases fitting TRBD1. This CDR3 region has 15 residues. The V gene end was trimmed by 3 bases and the J gene end by 7 bases; junction bases not matched to a gene: 9. Germline loops: CDR1 KGHSH, CDR2 LQKENI. The DNA of the CDR3 is TGTGCCAGCTCACCCCTGACAGGGGGATTGAGTGAAGCTTTCTTT. This sequence encodes CASSPLTGGLSEAFF.